Here is one T cell receptor beta chain with its context. Its antigen is still unknown. The data belong to a study of cytomegalovirus exposure and HLA in healthy donors. CDR1 and CDR2 (germline): SEHNR, FQNEAQ (reference sequence). This CDR3 spans 16 amino acids. With V trimmed by 3 bases and J by 5 bases, 8 bases remained unmatched. In the PCR, 60 Vbeta and 13 Jbeta primers were used. Generated by immunoSEQ multiplex PCR, the TCRdb table keeps only in-frame clones and is missing some. The top ten clones hold roughly 0.26% of a sample with around 210,000 clones, approximately 84% of them seen once. Study observations and caveats: The authors reported that TCR beta sequences could predict HLA-A and HLA-B alleles. These predictions were accurate for most subjects in the first cohort. While the bulk of TCR sequences proved rare, some public TCRs turned up in many donors.

The chain has TRBV7-9 and TRBJ2-3, with TRBD2 matching over 10 bases. This TCR was sampled from a girl aged 2-10 years in good health and CMV-seronegative. The sample was PBMCs. The CDR3 loop is CASSFLAGVGGDTQYF. In DNA, the CDR3 is TGTGCCAGCAGCTTCCTAGCGGGAGTAGGGGGAGATACGCAGTATTTT.